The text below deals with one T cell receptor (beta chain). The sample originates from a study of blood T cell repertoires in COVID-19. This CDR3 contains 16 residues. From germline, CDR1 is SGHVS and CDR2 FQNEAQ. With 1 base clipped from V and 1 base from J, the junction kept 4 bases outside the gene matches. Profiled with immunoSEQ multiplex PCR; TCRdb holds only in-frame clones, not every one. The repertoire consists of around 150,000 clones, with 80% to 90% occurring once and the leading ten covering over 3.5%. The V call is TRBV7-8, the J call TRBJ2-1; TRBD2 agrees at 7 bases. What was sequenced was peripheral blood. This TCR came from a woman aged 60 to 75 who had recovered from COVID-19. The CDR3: CASSLVGGRSYNEQFF. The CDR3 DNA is TGTGCCAGCAGCTTAGTAGGCGGGAGATCCTACAATGAGCAGTTCTTC.